Below, 2 T cell receptor beta chains from the same sample are listed, as sequenced in a study of blood T cell repertoires in COVID-19. Only in-frame clones appear in the TCRdb table, and some are missing; sequencing was by immunoSEQ multiplex PCR. This sample has over 200,000 clones, with over 75% found just once. The specimen was PBMCs or T cells enriched from blood (not recorded which). These receptors originate from a man younger than 35 who had recovered from COVID-19.

The chain couples TRBV27 to TRBJ2-3, with D perhaps matching TRBD1 (6 bases). CDR3 length equals 15 residues. With 3 bases removed from V and 0 bases from J, the gap between germline ends came to 10 bases. Germline CDR1 and CDR2: MNHEY and SMNVEV (reference sequence). CDR3 bases: TGTGCCAGCAGTTTCCCCGGACAGAGCACAGATACGCAGTATTTT. This encodes CASSFPGQSTDTQYF.

The CDR3 loop reads CASSQGQGTKDSPLHF. CDR3 coding DNA: TGCGCCAGCAGCCAAGGACAGGGGACGAAGGATTCACCCCTCCACTTT. The chain recombines TRBV4-1 with TRBJ1-6, with 8 bases lining up with TRBD1. Unmatched junction bases numbered 7, after V lost 1 base and J lost 8 bases. Germline V gene data show CDR1 as MGHRA and CDR2 as YSYEKL. This CDR3 has 16 amino acids.